This TCR beta chain comes out of a study of CD8+CD57+ T cells in acquired aplastic anemia. Template material for TCR beta VDJ and CDR3 profiling consisted of genomic DNA. TCRdb redid the calling of the reads with MiXCR, one entry per CDR3 protein. This sample carries fewer than 200,000 distinct CDR3 sequences, 60% to 70% of them seen once, and the ten largest clones take under 60%. Worth noting for this clonotype: Its specificity is unknown.

Whole-study results and caveats: Both patients and controls carried the same twenty-nine CD8+ CDR3 sequences.

This TCR came from a human donor in good health. Sequenced input: sorted CD4+, CD8+, or CD8+CD57+ T cells (not recorded which) from PBMCs.

CDR3 sequence reads: CASTRGKDNSPLHF. The CDR3 DNA follows: TGTGCCAGCACCCGGGGGAAGGATAATTCACCCCTCCACTTT. V is TRBV7-9 and J is TRBJ1-6; possible D gene TRBD1, 5 bases. CDR1 is SEHNR, CDR2 FQNEAQ, per germline (reference sequence). The CDR3 sequence is 14 residues long. V was cut by 7 bases and J by 5 bases, with 12 bases left in between. Filled out from reference TRBV7-9 and TRBJ1-6, the complete variable domain reads DTGVSQNPRHKITKRGQNVTFRCDPISEHNRLYWYRQTLGQGPEFLTYFQNEAQLEKSRLLSDRFSAERPKGSFSTLEIQRTEQGDSAMYLCASTRGKDNSPLHFGNGTRLTVT.